These 6 T cell receptor beta chains originate from one sample sequenced in a study of Graves' ophthalmopathy and Graves' hyperthyroidism. Transcripts of RNA were the source for amplifying TCR beta CDR3 regions. RT-PCR in the first round used HTBI primers; a second-round multiplex PCR followed. TCRdb recomputed calls from the multiplex PCR reads with MiXCR, one row per CDR3 protein. The sample has hundreds of thousands of distinct CDR3 sequences, 15% to 19% seen once. The sequencing input was peripheral blood. The receptors originated from a woman between 18 and 30 years old with stable Graves' hyperthyroidism.

The V and J genes are TRBV24-1 and TRBJ1-2, with unresolved D. The CDR3 runs 14 residues. Looked up from germline, CDR1 is KGHDR and CDR2 is SFDVKD. V lost 1 base and J 6 bases, leaving 11 bases between the germline ends. CDR3 nucleotide sequence: TGTGCCACCAGTGATTTCGACAACGGAAATGGCTACACCTTC. Residues: CATSDFDNGNGYTF.

This clonotype was counted at least ten times. The V gene is TRBV20-1, the J gene TRBJ1-1, with no clear D. The germline V and J ends were trimmed by 0 bases and 6 bases, with 11 bases remaining between them. From germline, CDR1 is DFQATT and CDR2 SNEGSKA (reference sequence). The CDR3 extends over 13 amino acids. The CDR3 DNA is TGCAGTGCTAGAGAGGGCGAGGACCCTGAAGCTTTCTTT. Amino acid sequence: CSAREGEDPEAFF.

V gene TRBV11-2 combines with J gene TRBJ2-5, with D possibly being TRBD2 (5 bases). CDR1 and CDR2 from the germline V gene are SGHAT and FQNNGV. The CDR3 runs to 13 residues. Trimming took 5 bases from V and 7 from J, leaving 14 bases between them. The CDR3 is CASSLATTGTQYF. The CDR3 bases are TGTGCCAGCAGCCTAGCCACCACGGGGACCCAGTACTTC.

In its sample, this clonotype was seen a few times. The chain uses TRBV7-2 and TRBJ1-2, with D hard to call. This CDR3 spans 12 amino acids. The germline V and J ends were trimmed by 4 bases and 6 bases, with 9 bases remaining between them. Germline values: CDR1 SGHTA, CDR2 FQGNSA. The CDR3 here is CASSYNLNGYTF. The CDR3 DNA is TGTGCCAGCAGCTACAACTTAAATGGCTACACCTTC.

This clonotype was observed at least ten times. V usage is TRBV6-1 and J usage is TRBJ1-1, with D possibly being TRBD1 (5 bases). The CDR3 covers 12 residues. V was clipped by 4 bases and J by 11 bases, with 14 bases between them. Germline assignment: CDR1 MNHNS and CDR2 SASEGT. CDR3 sequence (DNA): TGTGCCAGCAGTGGTGCAGGGCTCTATGCTTTCTTT. It encodes CASSGAGLYAFF.

The table lists this clonotype with many counts. The chain employs TRBV6-1 and TRBJ1-1, with D tentatively TRBD1 (5 bases). The CDR3 runs 13 residues. CDR1 and CDR2 (germline): MNHNS, SASEGT. V dropped 6 bases and J dropped 1 base, with 9 bases sitting between them. The CDR3 nucleotides read TGTGCCAGCAGAAGTCAGGGGAACACTGAAGCTTTCTTT. Translating gives CASRSQGNTEAFF.